Presented here are 21 T cell receptor beta chains from one specimen sequenced in a study of response to subunit inactivated influenza vaccine. TCRdb processed the RT-PCR reads anew with MiXCR; each CDR3 protein has one entry. The sample lists around 530,000 distinct CDR3 sequences, roughly 12% occurring once. Sequences were derived from PBMCs from blood, sampled on the day of vaccination. The receptors shown here come from a man between 50 and 59 years old who received an inactivated influenza vaccine.

This clonotype was detected only a few times. The chain couples TRBV28 to TRBJ2-7; D may be TRBD1 (5 bases). Germline-derived CDR1 and CDR2 are MDHEN and SYDVKM. There are 13 residues in the CDR3. The V and J ends lost 7 bases and 0 bases respectively, with 10 bases between them. In DNA form, the CDR3 reads TGTGCCAGCAAAGGGGTAAGCTCCTACGAGCAGTACTTC. Protein: CASKGVSSYEQYF.

The chain recombines TRBV7-9 with TRBJ1-2; D gene uncertain. This CDR3 has 13 residues. CDR1 SEHNR and CDR2 FQNEAQ come from the germline V gene (reference sequence). The V and J ends lost 2 bases and 6 bases respectively, with 10 bases between them. The CDR3 reads CASSLPGIDGYTF. The CDR3, as DNA: TGTGCCAGCAGCTTACCCGGGATCGATGGCTACACCTTC.

Only a few counts were recorded for this clonotype. V gene TRBV3-1 combines with J gene TRBJ2-6; D gene uncertain. The V end lost 3 bases, the J end lost 0 bases, and 6 bases lay between the germline ends. CDR1 is LGHDT and CDR2 is YNNKEL in the germline V gene (reference sequence). The CDR3 has 15 residues. As DNA, the CDR3 is TGTGCCAGCAGCCACATGGTCTCTGGGGCCAACGTCCTGACTTTC. This gives the protein CASSHMVSGANVLTF.

On this clonotype itself: A junction end diverges from the germline sequence, so it may reflect a read error. The chain is built from TRBV3-1 and TRBJ2-7; D is ambiguous. This CDR3 region has 15 residues. From germline, CDR1 is LGHDT and CDR2 YNNKEL (reference sequence). The CDR3 nucleotides are TGTGCCAGCTGCCAAGAGGTCTCTTTTACCTACGAGCAGTACTTC. It yields the protein CASCQEVSFTYEQYF.

This clonotype was seen only a few times. This rearrangement joins TRBV12-3 or TRBV12-4 to TRBJ2-3, with 10 bases aligning to TRBD2. The V segment lost 3 bases and the J segment 4 bases; nucleotides outside the gene matches: 10. This CDR3 is 17 amino acids long. CDR3 nucleotide sequence: TGTGCCAGCAGTTTTCCCCAGGGAACTAGCGGGGCAGATACGCAGTATTTT. It codes for CASSFPQGTSGADTQYF.

This chain uses TRBV5-1 with TRBJ2-3, with D uncertain. V dropped 1 base and J dropped 0 bases, with 6 bases sitting between them. The CDR3 extends over 14 amino acids. The germline gives CDR1 SGHRS, CDR2 YFSETQ. The CDR3 loop reads CASSLMDSTDTQYF. The CDR3 DNA sequence: TGCGCCAGCAGCTTGATGGACAGCACAGATACGCAGTATTTT.

There are a few counts of this clonotype. The rearrangement links TRBV20-1 to TRBJ2-1; 7 bases are shared with TRBD2. CDR1 and CDR2 (germline): DFQATT, SNEGSKA (reference sequence). The CDR3 spans 16 residues. Germline trimming cut 1 base from V and 8 bases from J; bases unmatched to any gene: 14. CDR3 in amino acids: CSARGPFRTSFDEQFF. CDR3 in DNA: TGCAGTGCTAGAGGACCTTTCCGGACTAGTTTTGATGAGCAGTTCTTC.

This clonotype turned up a few times. The chain has TRBV6-1 and TRBJ2-5, with D perhaps TRBD1 (7 bases). Trimming pared 6 bases from V and 4 bases from J, leaving 18 bases between. CDR3 length: 15 amino acids. The germline V gene encodes CDR1 MNHNS and CDR2 SASEGT. The CDR3 DNA reads as TGTGCCAGCAGGGAAAGACAGGGAGGTAGAGAGACCCAGTACTTC. This codes for CASRERQGGRETQYF.

This clonotype was picked up a small number of times. The V and J genes are TRBV11-1 and TRBJ2-7; 10 positions agree with TRBD1. This CDR3 is built from 14 residues. Germline V gene data show CDR1 as SGHAT and CDR2 as FQDESV (reference sequence). Trimming cost V 5 bases and J 3 bases; bases outside gene matches: 4. CDR3: CASSADRGIYEQYF. CDR3 sequence (DNA): TGTGCCAGCAGCGCGGACAGGGGGATCTACGAGCAGTACTTC.

This clonotype was found many times. The chain uses TRBV5-1 and TRBJ2-7; no firm D call. The CDR3 is 13 residues long. Trimming pared 0 bases from V and 4 bases from J, leaving 8 bases between. Germline loops: CDR1 SGHRS, CDR2 YFSETQ. The DNA for the CDR3 is TGCGCCAGCAGCTTGGGGGGTTTTTACGAGCAGTACTTC. It translates to CASSLGGFYEQYF.

This clonotype came up a few times. The chain uses TRBV14 and TRBJ1-4; D not resolved. The CDR3 is 16 residues long. Per germline, CDR1 SGHDN and CDR2 FVKESK. The germline V and J ends were trimmed by 4 bases and 2 bases, with 14 bases remaining between them. CDR3 sequence reads: CASSPARVATNEKLFF. CDR3 DNA: TGTGCCAGCAGCCCGGCTAGGGTGGCGACTAATGAAAAACTGTTTTTT.

In its sample, this clonotype was seen a few times. The V gene is TRBV11-1, the J gene TRBJ2-1; the match to TRBD1 covers 10 bases. Trimming removed 5 bases from V and 3 bases from J; junction bases left unmatched: 16. Germline V gives CDR1 SGHAT, CDR2 FQDESV (reference sequence). CDR3 length equals 19 residues. This CDR3 is CASSPNLRDRGSFYNEQFF. CDR3 bases: TGTGCCAGCAGCCCAAATCTGCGGGACAGGGGATCCTTCTACAATGAGCAGTTCTTC. Full variable domain (missing parts from reference TRBV11-1 and TRBJ2-1): EAEVAQSPRYKITEKSQAVAFWCDPISGHATLYWYRQILGQGPELLVQFQDESVVDDSQLPKDRFSAERLKGVDSTLKIQPAELGDSAMYLCASSPNLRDRGSFYNEQFFGPGTRLTVL.

The chain has TRBV20-1 and TRBJ2-1; 7 bases match TRBD1. With V trimmed by 5 bases and J by 7 bases, 11 bases remained unmatched. From germline, CDR1 is DFQATT and CDR2 SNEGSKA (reference sequence). This CDR3 has 14 amino acids. In nucleotides, the CDR3 is TGCAGTGCTGCCCTCCGGACAGGAAGAAATGAGCAGTTCTTC. It is translated as CSAALRTGRNEQFF.

The rearrangement links TRBV15 to TRBJ1-2; D might be TRBD1 (5 bases). There are 14 residues in the CDR3. Germline loops: CDR1 LNHNV, CDR2 YYDKDF (reference sequence). Trimming pared 1 base from V and 2 bases from J, leaving 8 bases between. DNA of the CDR3: TGTGCCACCAGCAGAGCGCCAGGGAACTATGGCTACACCTTC. Translation gives CATSRAPGNYGYTF.

This sequence joins TRBV9 and TRBJ2-7; D gene uncertain. CDR1 and CDR2 from the germline V gene are SGDLS and YYNGEE. V was pared by 4 bases and J by 6 bases, with 17 bases between. The CDR3 has 14 amino acids. As DNA, the CDR3 is TGTGCCAGCAGCCCCCCCATGCGCCCAGGCGAGCAGTACTTC. Its protein is CASSPPMRPGEQYF.

This clonotype occurred a few times. CDR3 sequence reads: CASSLRGSSYNSPLHF. For the CDR3, the DNA is TGCGCCAGCAGCTTGCGGGGTAGCTCCTATAATTCACCCCTCCACTTT. J is TRBJ1-6 and V is TRBV5-1; D not certain. Germline assignment: CDR1 SGHRS and CDR2 YFSETQ. The CDR3 is 16 residues long. V gave up 1 base and J gave up 0 bases, with 8 bases separating them.

V is TRBV29-1 and J is TRBJ2-4; unclear D gene. This CDR3 contains 11 residues. V dropped 7 bases and J dropped 0 bases, with 4 bases sitting between them. Germline V gives CDR1 SQVTM, CDR2 ANQGSEA. DNA of the CDR3: TGCAGCGCCGGAGCCAAAAACATTCAGTACTTC. Protein sequence: CSAGAKNIQYF.

The table lists this clonotype with a few counts. V usage is TRBV3-1 and J usage is TRBJ1-1; 7 bases map to TRBD1. Germline CDR1 is LGHDT and CDR2 is YNNKEL (reference sequence). J gave up 5 bases and V 4 bases, and 4 bases lay outside the gene matches. This CDR3 has 13 amino acids. The CDR3 coding sequence is TGTGCCAGCAGCCCGACAGGGCGTACTGAAGCTTTCTTT. Its translation is CASSPTGRTEAFF.

This clonotype was seen a handful of times. The V and J genes are TRBV7-9 and TRBJ1-5, with a weak D call TRBD1 (5 bases). V was cut by 0 bases and J by 3 bases, with 12 bases left in between. The CDR3 has 16 residues. Germline-derived CDR1 and CDR2 are SEHNR and FQNEAQ (reference sequence). CDR3 nucleotide sequence: TGTGCCAGCAGCTTAGCGGGAGGGGCTTTCAATCAGCCCCAGCATTTT. Protein: CASSLAGGAFNQPQHF.

This clonotype has a handful of counts. The chain couples TRBV20-1 to TRBJ1-6; TRBD1 is a possible D gene (5 bases). V was shortened by 3 bases and J by 10 bases, with 7 bases between the two germline ends. The CDR3 spans 11 residues. Germline CDR1 and CDR2: DFQATT and SNEGSKA (reference sequence). CDR3 residues: CSASGDSPLHF. The CDR3 DNA sequence: TGCAGTGCTAGTGGGGACTCACCCCTCCACTTT.

This chain links TRBV6-2 or TRBV6-3 with TRBJ2-7; D tentatively reads TRBD1 or TRBD2 (5 bases each). Germline V CDR1 and CDR2: MNHEY, SVGEGT. V was trimmed by 5 bases and J by 2 bases, leaving 16 bases between them. This CDR3 is built from 15 residues. For the CDR3, the DNA is TGTGCCAGCAGTACCAGAGGGGCGGCGCCCTACGAGCAGTACTTC. Protein sequence: CASSTRGAAPYEQYF.